One and the same sample provided the 28 T cell receptor beta chains below, sequenced in a study of human T cells and chemical hapten exposure. TCRdb re-derived calls from the RACE reads in MiXCR, one entry per CDR3 protein. The data hold approximately 82,000 distinct CDR3 sequences, with roughly 10% observed a single time. Time point defined: patch test 1, 2 weeks after DPC sensitization. The treatment was: therapeutic diphenylcyclopropenone sensitization with weekly scalp DPC. The sample in question was whole blood, obtained in connection with sensitization to the hapten diphenylcyclopropenone (DPC). The receptors shown here come from a man in his forties or fifties with alopecia areata. Some clones in this sample may be carry-over from other donors' samples.

The sample holds many counts of this clonotype. The chain links TRBV28 to TRBJ2-7, with a weak D call TRBD2 (5 bases). The CDR3 has 11 residues. Germline V lookup: CDR1 MDHEN, CDR2 SYDVKM. V shed 4 bases and J shed 5 bases, with 6 bases lying between them. The CDR3 nucleotides read TGTGCCAGCAGTTCCGGGGACGAGCAGTACTTC. It specifies CASSSGDEQYF.

This rearrangement joins TRBV11-1 to TRBJ2-1; 7 bases are a match to TRBD2. This CDR3 is built from 14 residues. V was pared by 4 bases and J by 7 bases, with 7 bases of the junction left unmatched. Germline CDR1 SGHAT, CDR2 FQDESV (reference sequence). CDR3 nucleotide sequence: TGTGCCAGCAGCTCGGTGCTAGCGGTAAATGAGCAGTTCTTC. It translates to CASSSVLAVNEQFF.

This clonotype was recorded at least ten times. The chain employs TRBV5-1 and TRBJ2-2; D remains unclear. Germline values: CDR1 SGHRS, CDR2 YFSETQ. This CDR3 has 12 residues. Deletions cut 2 bases from V and 5 bases from J, with 4 bases between. CDR3 region: CASSFKTGELFF. CDR3 DNA sequence: TGCGCCAGCAGCTTTAAGACCGGGGAGCTGTTTTTT. Variable domain in full (rest from reference TRBV5-1 and TRBJ2-2): KAGVTQTPRYLIKTRGQQVTLSCSPISGHRSVSWYQQTPGQGLQFLFEYFSETQRNKGNFPGRFSGRQFSNSRSEMNVSTLELGDSALYLCASSFKTGELFFGEGSRLTVL.

This clonotype was detected many times. The chain combines TRBV6-5 with TRBJ1-5; D not resolved. CDR1 and CDR2 (germline): MNHEY, SVGAGI. The CDR3 has 14 residues. V gave up 5 bases and J gave up 0 bases, with 8 bases separating them. CDR3 coding DNA: TGTGCCAGCAGTGGGTTGAATAGCAATCAGCCCCAGCATTTT. Translation gives CASSGLNSNQPQHF.

In this sample, this clonotype turned up many times. The rearrangement joins TRBV7-3 to TRBJ1-1, with D hard to call. The V gene lost 5 bases and the J gene lost 5 bases, with 15 bases spanning the gap. The CDR3 is 14 residues long. In germline, CDR1 is SGHTA, CDR2 FQGTGA. The CDR3: CASSPLGRGTEAFF. CDR3 DNA sequence: TGTGCCAGCAGCCCCCTGGGGAGAGGAACTGAAGCTTTCTTT.

Ten or more counts support this clonotype. The chain joins TRBV2 to TRBJ2-5; D remains unclear. CDR3 length equals 11 residues. Germline V gene lookup returns CDR1 SNHLY and CDR2 FYNNEI. Trimming removed 6 bases from V and 5 bases from J, with 7 bases in between. Here the CDR3 reads CASSYYETQYF. CDR3 in DNA: TGTGCCAGCAGCTACTATGAGACCCAGTACTTC.

The V call is TRBV20-1, the J call TRBJ2-3; D call uncertain. Trimming shortened V by 1 base and J by 6 bases, and 17 bases separated the two germline ends. The CDR3 extends over 15 amino acids. The germline gives CDR1 DFQATT, CDR2 SNEGSKA (reference sequence). CDR3 sequence reads: CSARGSRASIDTQYF. The CDR3 DNA reads as TGCAGTGCTAGAGGTTCGAGAGCGAGTATTGATACGCAGTATTTT.

This sequence joins TRBV6-1 and TRBJ2-7, with 8 bases identical to TRBD1. The CDR3 is 14 amino acids. The trim removed 7 bases at V and 0 bases at J, leaving 5 bases unmatched. Germline CDR1 reads MNHNS; CDR2 reads SASEGT. The CDR3 sequence is CASKFGQGSYEQYV. The CDR3 bases are TGTGCCAGCAAGTTTGGACAGGGCTCCTACGAGCAGTACGTC.

The genes are TRBV30 and TRBJ1-2, with D possibly being TRBD1 (6 bases). CDR1 and CDR2 from the germline V gene are GTSNPN and SVGIG (reference sequence). Between the trimmed V and J ends, which lost 3 bases and 6 bases, there was a span of 11 bases. This CDR3 spans 12 amino acids. The CDR3 here is CAWSSRGDGYTF. The DNA of the CDR3 is TGTGCCTGGAGCTCAAGGGGGGATGGCTACACCTTC.

This rearrangement joins TRBV5-4 to TRBJ2-3; D is perhaps TRBD2 (6 bases). Germline V lookup: CDR1 SGHNT, CDR2 YYREEE (reference sequence). Between the trimmed V and J ends, which lost 4 bases and 0 bases, there was a span of 15 bases. The length of the CDR3 is 16 residues. Written as DNA, the CDR3 is TGTGCCAGCAGCCGCGGGACTTATTCTAGCACAGATACGCAGTATTTT. This translates into CASSRGTYSSTDTQYF.

This clonotype was detected only a few times. The gene calls are TRBV6-6 and TRBJ2-3, with 12 bases identical to TRBD2. V trimming: 6 bases; J trimming: 3 bases; junction bases outside the gene matches: 13. The CDR3 spans 18 residues. CDR1 and CDR2 from the germline V gene are MNHNY and SVGAGI (reference sequence). In DNA, the CDR3 is TGTGCCAGCAGATTCGGACTAGCGGGACAGAGCAAGACAGATACGCAGTATTTT. This gives the protein CASRFGLAGQSKTDTQYF.

A few counts support this clonotype. J is TRBJ1-1 and V is TRBV28, with a weak D call TRBD1 (5 bases). The CDR3 is made up of 15 amino acids. Looked up from germline, CDR1 is MDHEN and CDR2 is SYDVKM. Trimming stripped 5 bases from V and 1 base from J, with 14 bases between. The CDR3 reads CASSGSGAWNTEAFF. As DNA, the CDR3 is TGTGCCAGCAGTGGTAGTGGGGCTTGGAACACTGAAGCTTTCTTT.

The gene calls are TRBV7-2 and TRBJ2-1; TRBD2 agrees at 10 bases. The germline V gene has CDR1 SGHTA and CDR2 FQGNSA. The V segment lost 1 base and the J segment 10 bases; nucleotides outside the gene matches: 10. The CDR3 sequence is 16 residues long. CDR3: CASSLGVLAGTVEQFF. The CDR3 DNA sequence: TGTGCCAGCAGCTTAGGGGTACTAGCGGGAACGGTCGAGCAGTTCTTC.

This clonotype was seen repeatedly, ten times or more. V and J are TRBV29-1 and TRBJ2-1; the match to TRBD2 covers 15 bases. J was trimmed by 7 bases and V by 6 bases; bases with no gene match: 4. The V gene's germline CDR1 is SQVTM and CDR2 ANQGSEA. The CDR3 extends over 14 amino acids. In DNA form, the CDR3 reads TGCAGCGTGGGACTAGCGGGAGGTCAGAATGAGCAGTTCTTC. Protein product: CSVGLAGGQNEQFF.

The V and J genes are TRBV5-1 and TRBJ2-4, with D perhaps matching TRBD2 (6 bases). V gave up 4 bases and J gave up 8 bases, with 22 bases separating them. The CDR3 has 16 residues. The germline V gene encodes CDR1 SGHRS and CDR2 YFSETQ. For the CDR3, the DNA is TGCGCCAGCAGCAATACCGTAACCGGGACGGGAGACATTCAGTACTTC. Its translation is CASSNTVTGTGDIQYF.

This chain connects TRBV6-5 to TRBJ1-1; possible D gene TRBD1, 6 bases. CDR1 and CDR2 from the germline V gene are MNHEY and SVGAGI. This CDR3 contains 12 residues. The V end was cut by 0 bases, the J end by 10 bases, with 9 bases between. The CDR3 loop reads CASSYSKGGAFF. The DNA of the CDR3 is TGTGCCAGCAGTTACTCGAAAGGGGGAGCTTTCTTT.

The chain joins TRBV11-2 to TRBJ2-7; 14 bases map to TRBD2. From germline, CDR1 is SGHAT and CDR2 FQNNGV. Trimming cost V 5 bases and J 4 bases; bases outside gene matches: 4. The CDR3 has 15 amino acids. The CDR3 sequence: CASSLGLAGVYEQYF. CDR3 nucleotides: TGTGCCAGCAGCCTGGGACTAGCGGGAGTTTACGAGCAGTACTTC.

V and J are TRBV6-5 and TRBJ2-3; D tentatively fits TRBD1 or TRBD2 (5 bases each). This CDR3 is 13 amino acids long. V gave up 2 bases and J gave up 9 bases, with 12 bases separating them. Germline values: CDR1 MNHEY, CDR2 SVGAGI. The CDR3 reads CASSYGGIDTQYF. The DNA for the CDR3 is TGTGCCAGCAGTTACGGGGGAATAGACACGCAGTATTTT.

This clonotype was observed many times. V is TRBV24-1 and J is TRBJ1-2; D remains ambiguous. V lost 3 bases and J 7 bases, leaving 14 bases between the germline ends. The CDR3 spans 14 residues. Germline lookup yields CDR1 KGHDR and CDR2 SFDVKD. CDR3 DNA sequence: TGTGCCACCAGTGATGTGGACGGCCTAAGTGGCTACACCTTC. This encodes CATSDVDGLSGYTF.

This clonotype was found many times. CDR3 coding DNA: TGTGCCTGGAGTGTAATCCAGGGGACCAATTCACCCCTCCACTTT. It codes for CAWSVIQGTNSPLHF. J is TRBJ1-6 and V is TRBV30, with a weak D call TRBD1 (6 bases). Germline CDR1 is GTSNPN and CDR2 is SVGIG (reference sequence). V shed 0 bases and J shed 7 bases, with 13 bases lying between them. The CDR3 contains 15 residues.

This clonotype occurred once. V and J are TRBV10-3 and TRBJ2-3, with a tentative D call TRBD2 (5 bases). The CDR3 is 13 amino acids. From germline, CDR1 is ENHRY and CDR2 SYGVKD. With 7 bases removed from V and 4 bases from J, the gap between germline ends came to 12 bases. CDR3 residues: CAINPTSADTQYF. Here the CDR3 DNA reads TGTGCCATCAACCCAACTAGTGCAGATACGCAGTATTTT.

This chain connects TRBV7-9 to TRBJ2-3; 9 bases map to TRBD1. This CDR3 region has 16 residues. The V gene's germline CDR1 is SEHNR and CDR2 FQNEAQ (reference sequence). The junction had 8 bases not matched to a gene; V was cut back by 3 bases and J by 4 bases. This CDR3 reads CASSFPVGTGPDTQYF. CDR3 coding DNA: TGTGCCAGCAGCTTCCCAGTCGGGACAGGGCCAGATACGCAGTATTTT.

This clonotype turned up a few times. This chain joins TRBV29-1 and TRBJ2-5; D not resolved. Germline CDR1 is SQVTM and CDR2 is ANQGSEA. The CDR3 consists of 12 residues. V was trimmed by 2 bases and J by 2 bases, leaving 6 bases between them. Here the CDR3 DNA reads TGCAGCGTTGAAAAGGAGCAAGAGACCCAGTACTTC. It codes for CSVEKEQETQYF.

The chain couples TRBV6-2 or TRBV6-3 to TRBJ2-7; unclear D gene. CDR1 and CDR2 from the germline V gene are MNHEY and SVGEGT. The V end was cut by 8 bases, the J end by 2 bases, with 10 bases between. The CDR3 is 12 amino acids. The CDR3 region has the DNA TGTGCCAGCGCCCCCGGAGCCTACGAGCAGTACTTC. Amino acids: CASAPGAYEQYF.

This clonotype occurred many times. The CDR3 DNA sequence: TGTGCCAGCAGTTCAGGTAGCGGGAGTTTTATGTTCTTC. Its protein is CASSSGSGSFMFF. This sequence joins TRBV28 and TRBJ2-1, with 9 nucleotides matching TRBD2. V shed 4 bases, J shed 15 bases, and the junction held 10 bases outside the gene matches. CDR3 size: 13 residues. Germline V gene lookup returns CDR1 MDHEN and CDR2 SYDVKM.

The rearrangement links TRBV7-2 to TRBJ1-5; TRBD1 matches at 8 bases. Germline V CDR1 and CDR2: SGHTA, FQGNSA. Trimming at V came to 5 bases and at J to 11 bases, leaving 14 bases not matched to a gene. This CDR3 has 15 residues. The chain's CDR3 is CASSNGDRPLIAQHF. CDR3 DNA: TGTGCCAGCAGCAACGGGGACAGGCCCTTGATTGCCCAGCATTTT.

The V call is TRBV7-8, the J call TRBJ2-1; TRBD1 agrees at 8 bases. The CDR3 covers 19 residues. V trimming: 0 bases; J trimming: 4 bases; junction bases outside the gene matches: 14. CDR1 SGHVS and CDR2 FQNEAQ come from the germline V gene. The CDR3 DNA is TGTGCCAGCAGCTTAGCCCCGATGAACCGGGACAGGAGGTACAATGAGCAGTTCTTC. This codes for CASSLAPMNRDRRYNEQFF.

The chain links TRBV5-4 to TRBJ1-1; 8 bases agree with TRBD1. The junction had 16 bases not matched to a gene; V was cut back by 4 bases and J by 11 bases. Germline assignment: CDR1 SGHNT and CDR2 YYREEE (reference sequence). This CDR3 is built from 15 residues. The chain's CDR3 is CASSPFQGAPGRAFF. CDR3 sequence (DNA): TGTGCCAGCAGCCCTTTTCAGGGGGCGCCGGGCAGGGCTTTCTTT. Looking up the rest from reference TRBV5-4 and TRBJ1-1 gives the full variable domain: ETGVTQSPTHLIKTRGQQVTLRCSSQSGHNTVSWYQQALGQGPQFIFQYYREEENGRGNFPPRFSGLQFPNYSSELNVNALELDDSALYLCASSPFQGAPGRAFFGQGTRLTVV.